What follows are 14 T cell receptor beta chains derived from one specimen sequenced in a study of CD8 T cells in ankylosing spondylitis. TCRdb used MiXCR to reprocess the 5' RACE reads, holding one entry per CDR3 protein. Here the sample spans tens of thousands of distinct CDR3 sequences, around 25% being singletons. Sequencing was carried out using blood, either unsorted or a sorted T cell fraction (not recorded which). These receptors were taken from a male donor with ankylosing spondylitis or in good health (not recorded which).

The chain has TRBV19 and TRBJ2-7; 11 bases agree with TRBD1. Germline V gives CDR1 LNHDA, CDR2 SQIVND (reference sequence). V gave up 8 bases and J gave up 4 bases; unmatched junction bases: 7. The CDR3 sequence is 14 residues long. The CDR3, as DNA: TGTGCCAGTTCAGGACAGGGGGCTTATTACGAGCAGTACTTC. Translating it yields CASSGQGAYYEQYF.

This clonotype occurred many times. The gene calls are TRBV6-5 and TRBJ2-3; D not resolved. Per the germline V gene, CDR1 is MNHEY and CDR2 is SVGAGI. The CDR3 spans 12 residues. Trimming removed 6 bases at V and 2 bases at J, with 6 bases between. The CDR3 loop reads CASSSDTDTQYF. The CDR3 DNA reads as TGTGCCAGCAGCTCAGACACAGATACGCAGTATTTT.

Only a few counts were recorded for this clonotype. V and J are TRBV5-1 and TRBJ2-2; 10 bases align to TRBD1. J was trimmed by 4 bases and V by 5 bases; bases with no gene match: 2. This CDR3 has 14 residues. The V gene's germline CDR1 is SGHRS and CDR2 YFSETQ. The CDR3 region is CASRDRGLTGELFF. CDR3 in DNA: TGCGCCAGCAGAGACAGGGGGCTCACCGGGGAGCTGTTTTTT. The full variable domain, in which reference TRBV5-1 and TRBJ2-2 provide the parts outside the CDR3, is KAGVTQTPRYLIKTRGQQVTLSCSPISGHRSVSWYQQTPGQGLQFLFEYFSETQRNKGNFPGRFSGRQFSNSRSEMNVSTLELGDSALYLCASRDRGLTGELFFGEGSRLTVL.

In its sample, this clonotype was seen a few times. The genes are TRBV3-1 and TRBJ2-2; D might be TRBD1 or TRBD2, each matching 6 bases. The V end was cut by 8 bases, the J end by 0 bases, with 13 bases between. The CDR3 has 15 amino acids. CDR1 and CDR2 (germline): LGHDT, YNNKEL (reference sequence). The CDR3 loop is CASGGTFPNTGELFF. In nucleotides, the CDR3 is TGTGCCAGCGGAGGGACATTTCCGAACACCGGGGAGCTGTTTTTT.

A few counts support this clonotype. The chain employs TRBV7-8 and TRBJ2-3; D call uncertain. Trimming took 1 base from V and 5 from J, leaving 7 bases between them. The CDR3 totals 13 residues. Per the germline V gene, CDR1 is SGHVS and CDR2 is FQNEAQ. The CDR3 here is CASSLGTGDTQYF. DNA of the CDR3: TGTGCCAGCAGCTTAGGGACGGGAGATACGCAGTATTTT.

The chain carries TRBV11-1 and TRBJ1-1, with D possibly matching TRBD1 (5 bases). Germline V lookup: CDR1 SGHAT, CDR2 FQDESV (reference sequence). The CDR3 is 18 amino acids. Trimming pared 5 bases from V and 0 bases from J, leaving 22 bases between. CDR3 sequence (DNA): TGTGCCAGCAGCCCAAGGGGAATAGGGGAGGCGATGAACACTGAAGCTTTCTTT. Translated: CASSPRGIGEAMNTEAFF.

The CDR3 nucleotides are TGTGCCAGCAGCCAAGGCCTTTCAGATACGCAGTATTTT. Translating gives CASSQGLSDTQYF. V gene TRBV3-1 combines with J gene TRBJ2-3; D call uncertain. V was trimmed by 1 base and J by 4 bases, leaving 6 bases between them. Germline CDR1 LGHDT, CDR2 YNNKEL (reference sequence). This CDR3 region has 13 residues.

The chain employs TRBV7-2 and TRBJ2-1; TRBD2 might be the D (5 bases). The length of the CDR3 is 13 residues. Per the germline V gene, CDR1 is SGHTA and CDR2 is FQGNSA. With 5 bases removed from V and 10 bases from J, the gap between germline ends came to 15 bases. The CDR3 nucleotides are TGTGCCAGCAGCCCTGGACTGAACTTCGAGCAGTTCTTC. It codes for CASSPGLNFEQFF.

This clonotype turned up a few times. The gene calls are TRBV5-1 and TRBJ1-2; no firm D call. The germline V and J ends were trimmed by 4 bases and 0 bases, with 16 bases remaining between them. This CDR3 region has 16 residues. Germline V gene sequence: CDR1 SGHRS, CDR2 YFSETQ. This CDR3 reads CASSLISGPANYGYTF. The CDR3 coding sequence is TGCGCCAGCAGCCTCATATCCGGGCCGGCTAACTATGGCTACACCTTC.

This sequence joins TRBV7-3 and TRBJ2-1; D may be TRBD2 (6 bases). V lost 6 bases and J 6 bases, leaving 18 bases between the germline ends. The germline gives CDR1 SGHTA, CDR2 FQGTGA. This CDR3 region has 15 residues. CDR3 sequence reads: CASSRVGTGGNEQFF. The CDR3 DNA is TGTGCCAGCAGTCGAGTGGGGACTGGCGGCAATGAGCAGTTCTTC.

The chain recombines TRBV29-1 with TRBJ1-3; D uncertain. The germline V gene encodes CDR1 SQVTM and CDR2 ANQGSEA. V shed 4 bases and J shed 0 bases, with 4 bases lying between them. There are 12 residues in the CDR3. The CDR3: CSVVLSGNTIYF. The CDR3 DNA reads TGCAGCGTTGTACTCTCTGGAAACACCATATATTTT.

This sequence joins TRBV7-3 and TRBJ1-6, with D hard to call. The CDR3 is 14 residues long. Per the germline V gene, CDR1 is SGHTA and CDR2 is FQGTGA. The germline V and J ends were trimmed by 2 bases and 7 bases, with 9 bases remaining between them. The CDR3 protein is CASSLGPGNSPLHF. CDR3 coding DNA: TGTGCCAGCAGCTTAGGTCCGGGGAATTCACCCCTCCACTTT.

In this sample, this clonotype turned up many times. This chain links TRBV5-1 with TRBJ2-7; the D gene is possibly TRBD1 (6 bases). Germline values: CDR1 SGHRS, CDR2 YFSETQ. Trimming shortened V by 3 bases and J by 5 bases, and 18 bases separated the two germline ends. The CDR3 has 15 amino acids. The CDR3 coding sequence is TGCGCCAGCAGCTATACAGGGTCTGGTTTTGACGAGCAGTACGTC. As protein: CASSYTGSGFDEQYV.

This clonotype was detected a few times. The chain recombines TRBV5-1 with TRBJ1-4; TRBD1 is a possible D gene (5 bases). This CDR3 spans 14 amino acids. Germline V gene sequence: CDR1 SGHRS, CDR2 YFSETQ. Trimming pared 4 bases from V and 4 bases from J, leaving 11 bases between. The CDR3 sequence is CASSPGRYNEKLFF. The CDR3 DNA reads as TGCGCCAGCAGCCCGGGACGGTATAATGAAAAACTGTTTTTT. The variable domain in full, completed from reference TRBV5-1 and TRBJ1-4, reads KAGVTQTPRYLIKTRGQQVTLSCSPISGHRSVSWYQQTPGQGLQFLFEYFSETQRNKGNFPGRFSGRQFSNSRSEMNVSTLELGDSALYLCASSPGRYNEKLFFGSGTQLSVL.